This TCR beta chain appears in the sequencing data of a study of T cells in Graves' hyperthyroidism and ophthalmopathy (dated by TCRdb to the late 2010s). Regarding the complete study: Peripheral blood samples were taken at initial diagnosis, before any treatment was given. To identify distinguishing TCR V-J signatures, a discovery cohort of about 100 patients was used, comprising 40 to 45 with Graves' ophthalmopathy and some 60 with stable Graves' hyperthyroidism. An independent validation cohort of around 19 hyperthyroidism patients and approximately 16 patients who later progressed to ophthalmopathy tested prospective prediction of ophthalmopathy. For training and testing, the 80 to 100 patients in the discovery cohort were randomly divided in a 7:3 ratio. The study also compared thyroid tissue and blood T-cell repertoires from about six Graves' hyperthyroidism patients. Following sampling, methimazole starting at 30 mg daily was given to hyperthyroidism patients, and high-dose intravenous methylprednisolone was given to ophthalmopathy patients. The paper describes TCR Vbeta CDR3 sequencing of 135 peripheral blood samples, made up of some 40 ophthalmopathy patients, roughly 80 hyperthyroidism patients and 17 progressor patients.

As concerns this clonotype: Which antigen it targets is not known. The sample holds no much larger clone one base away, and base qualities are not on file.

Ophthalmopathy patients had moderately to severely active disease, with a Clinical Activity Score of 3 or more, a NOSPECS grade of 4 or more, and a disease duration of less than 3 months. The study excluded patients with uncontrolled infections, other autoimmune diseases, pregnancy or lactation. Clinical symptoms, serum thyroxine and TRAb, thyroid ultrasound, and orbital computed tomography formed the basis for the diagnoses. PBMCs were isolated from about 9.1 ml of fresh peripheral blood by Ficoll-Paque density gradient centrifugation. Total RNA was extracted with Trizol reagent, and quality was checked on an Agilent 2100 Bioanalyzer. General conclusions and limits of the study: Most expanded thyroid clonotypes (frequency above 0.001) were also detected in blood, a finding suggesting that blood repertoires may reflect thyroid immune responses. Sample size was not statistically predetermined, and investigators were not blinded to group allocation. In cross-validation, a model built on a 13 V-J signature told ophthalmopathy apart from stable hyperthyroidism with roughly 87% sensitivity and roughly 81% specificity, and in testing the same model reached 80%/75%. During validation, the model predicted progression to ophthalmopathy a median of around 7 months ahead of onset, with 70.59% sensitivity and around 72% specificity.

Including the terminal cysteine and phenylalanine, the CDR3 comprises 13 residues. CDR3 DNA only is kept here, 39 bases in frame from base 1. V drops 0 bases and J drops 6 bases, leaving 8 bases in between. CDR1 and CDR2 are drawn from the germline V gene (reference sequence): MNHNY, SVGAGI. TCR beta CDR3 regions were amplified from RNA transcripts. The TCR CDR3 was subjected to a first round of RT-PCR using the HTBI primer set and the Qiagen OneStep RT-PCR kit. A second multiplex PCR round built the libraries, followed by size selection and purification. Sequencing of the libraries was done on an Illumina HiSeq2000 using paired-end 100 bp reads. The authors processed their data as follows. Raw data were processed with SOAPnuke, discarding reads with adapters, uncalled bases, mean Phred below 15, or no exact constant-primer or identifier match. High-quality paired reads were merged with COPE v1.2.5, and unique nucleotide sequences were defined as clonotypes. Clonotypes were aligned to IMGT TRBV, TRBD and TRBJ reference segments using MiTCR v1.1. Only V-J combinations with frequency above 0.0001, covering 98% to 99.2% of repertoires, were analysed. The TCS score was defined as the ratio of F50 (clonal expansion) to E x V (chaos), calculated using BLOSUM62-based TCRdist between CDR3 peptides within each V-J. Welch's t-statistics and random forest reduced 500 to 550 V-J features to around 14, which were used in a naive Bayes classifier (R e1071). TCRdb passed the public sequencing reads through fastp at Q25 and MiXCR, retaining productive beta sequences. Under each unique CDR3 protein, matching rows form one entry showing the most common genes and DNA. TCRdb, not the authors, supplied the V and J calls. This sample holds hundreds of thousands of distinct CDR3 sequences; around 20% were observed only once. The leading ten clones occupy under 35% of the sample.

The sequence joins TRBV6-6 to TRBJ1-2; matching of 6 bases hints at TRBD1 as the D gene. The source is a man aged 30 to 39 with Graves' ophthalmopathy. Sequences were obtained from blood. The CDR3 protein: CASSYSNRDGYTF. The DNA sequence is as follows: TGTGCCAGCAGTTACTCGAACAGGGATGGCTACACCTTC.